This T cell receptor (beta chain) was recorded in a study of PD-L1 blockade in urothelial cancer. About the study: About 85% of the roughly 30 patients comprised males who had bladder-origin urothelial cancer. When blood samples were assessed, the median T cell count was around 150,000.

Sequenced by immunoSEQ multiplex PCR; TCRdb stores in-frame clones only, minus some. The sample lists about 52,000 clones; around three quarters were seen once. To note about this clone: What it binds is not known.

V dropped 6 bases and J dropped 4; count of bases not matched to a gene: 7. CDR3 length equals 15 residues. The germline CDR1 and CDR2 sequences are SGHRS and YFSETQ. Findings and caveats of the study: Lower than median blood TCR clonality before treatment predicted better survival.

The sample consisted of PBMCs, taken around atezolizumab (anti-PD-L1) treatment. The origin of this receptor is a man between 65 and 80 years old with urothelial cancer. The chain couples TRBV5-1 to TRBJ2-2; the match to TRBD2 covers 9 bases. The CDR3 loop reads CASIRTSDRTGELFF. As DNA, the CDR3 is TGCGCCAGCATCCGGACTAGCGACCGCACCGGGGAGCTGTTTTTT.